Following are 26 T cell receptor beta chains from one sample sequenced in a study of T cell repertoires in ileal Crohn's disease. Generated by immunoSEQ multiplex PCR, the TCRdb table keeps only in-frame clones and is missing some. The table lists about 62,000 clones, about 88% of them singletons. Noted time point: neoterminal ileum biopsy at postoperative endoscopy, about 6 months after surgery. The source material was ileal tissue. The receptor source for this set is an adult with Crohn's disease.

This chain connects TRBV10-2 to TRBJ2-1; a weak D match, TRBD1 (5 bases). Germline values: CDR1 WSHSY, CDR2 SAAADI. With 6 bases removed from V and 8 bases from J, the gap between germline ends came to 8 bases. This CDR3 contains 11 residues. The CDR3 here is CASSPRDEQFF. Written as DNA, the CDR3 is TGCGCCAGCAGCCCCAGGGATGAGCAGTTCTTC.

The chain links TRBV28 to TRBJ2-1, with 8 bases aligning to TRBD2. This CDR3 contains 16 residues. V trimming: 7 bases; J trimming: 4 bases; junction bases outside the gene matches: 12. The germline CDR1 and CDR2 sequences are MDHEN and SYDVKM. CDR3 protein: CASNLPLAGDYNEQFF. The CDR3 DNA sequence: TGTGCCAGCAACTTGCCCCTAGCGGGTGATTACAATGAGCAGTTCTTC. Supplemented by reference TRBV28 and TRBJ2-1, the full variable domain reads DVKVTQSSRYLVKRTGEKVFLECVQDMDHENMFWYRQDPGLGLRLIYFSYDVKMKEKGDIPEGYSVSREKKERFSLILESASTNQTSMYLCASNLPLAGDYNEQFFGPGTRLTVL.

V is TRBV19 and J is TRBJ2-3; D possibly corresponds to TRBD2 (6 bases). The CDR3 length is 15 residues. V was trimmed by 3 bases and J by 2 bases, leaving 12 bases between them. Per germline, CDR1 LNHDA and CDR2 SQIVND (reference sequence). In nucleotides, the CDR3 is TGTGCCAGTAGTATTGGGACTCGATCCACAGATACGCAGTATTTT. Translated: CASSIGTRSTDTQYF.

The chain is built from TRBV5-4 and TRBJ2-1; D remains ambiguous. Germline V gives CDR1 SGHNT, CDR2 YYREEE (reference sequence). CDR3 length: 13 residues. V dropped 4 bases and J dropped 7 bases, with 12 bases sitting between them. Here the CDR3 reads CASSPGPLNEQFF. The CDR3 nucleotides read TGTGCCAGCAGCCCGGGTCCGCTTAATGAGCAGTTCTTC.

The gene calls are TRBV6-4 and TRBJ2-2, with 10 bases matching TRBD2. The germline V gene encodes CDR1 MRHNA and CDR2 SNTAGT. Unmatched junction bases numbered 2, after V lost 6 bases and J lost 4 bases. The CDR3 runs 14 residues. Here the CDR3 DNA reads TGTGCCAGCAGGATAGCGGGGGGCACCGGGGAGCTGTTTTTT. Translation gives CASRIAGGTGELFF.

The chain uses TRBV2 and TRBJ2-1; perhaps TRBD2 as D (7 bases). Germline-derived CDR1 and CDR2 are SNHLY and FYNNEI. V was cut by 6 bases and J by 2 bases, with 20 bases left in between. The CDR3 sequence is 17 residues long. The CDR3 coding sequence is TGTGCCAGCAGGGGTATTCGGTGGGGGGGCACCTACAATGAGCAGTTCTTC. Protein sequence: CASRGIRWGGTYNEQFF. Combining the CDR3 with reference TRBV2 and TRBJ2-1 gives the whole variable domain EPEVTQTPSHQVTQMGQEVILRCVPISNHLYFYWYRQILGQKVEFLVSFYNNEISEKSEIFDDQFSVERPDGSNFTLKIRSTKLEDSAMYFCASRGIRWGGTYNEQFFGPGTRLTVL.

The chain has TRBV11-1 and TRBJ2-7; D remains ambiguous. Trimming took 5 bases from V and 3 from J, leaving 8 bases between them. Germline CDR1 is SGHAT and CDR2 is FQDESV (reference sequence). This CDR3 has 12 amino acids. CDR3 sequence reads: CASSPRDYEQYF. CDR3 sequence (DNA): TGTGCCAGCAGCCCCCGAGACTACGAGCAGTACTTC.

This clone was counted a few times. The rearrangement uses TRBV4-1 and TRBJ1-3; D call uncertain. Per the germline V gene, CDR1 is MGHRA and CDR2 is YSYEKL. The V end lost 3 bases, the J end lost 1 base, and 13 bases lay between the germline ends. The CDR3 is 16 amino acids. The CDR3 bases are TGCGCCAGCAGCCAGGCTTGGGGAGGTTCTGGAAACACCATATATTTT. This codes for CASSQAWGGSGNTIYF.

The chain recombines TRBV30 with TRBJ1-5, with TRBD1 as a possible D gene (6 bases). V gave up 5 bases and J gave up 2 bases, with 13 bases separating them. Germline V gene sequence: CDR1 GTSNPN, CDR2 SVGIG (reference sequence). The CDR3 is 14 residues long. CDR3 in amino acids: CAWDQGNGNQPQHF. The CDR3 DNA reads TGTGCCTGGGATCAGGGGAATGGCAATCAGCCCCAGCATTTT. Filled out from reference TRBV30 and TRBJ1-5, the complete variable domain reads SQTIHQWPATLVQPVGSPLSLECTVEGTSNPNLYWYRQAAGRGLQLLFYSVGIGQISSEVPQNLSASRPQDRQFILSSKKLLLSDSGFYLCAWDQGNGNQPQHFGDGTRLSIL.

As for this clone: Relative to the germline gene, one junction end is altered; a read error may explain this. The CDR3 bases are TGTGCCAGCTGCTTGGGGGGAGCCAACGTCCCGACTTTC. This gives the protein CASCLGGANVPTF. V gene TRBV18 combines with J gene TRBJ2-6; D is perhaps TRBD2 (6 bases). The CDR3 loop spans 13 amino acids. Per germline, CDR1 KGHSH and CDR2 LQKENI.

V usage is TRBV13 and J usage is TRBJ1-1, with a possible D match to TRBD1 (6 bases). Germline V gene lookup returns CDR1 PRHDT and CDR2 FYEKMQ (reference sequence). The CDR3 length is 14 residues. Trimming took 4 bases from V and 10 from J, leaving 19 bases between them. CDR3 protein: CASSSNTGSFGAFF. The CDR3 DNA follows: TGTGCCAGCAGCTCTAATACAGGGTCCTTCGGAGCTTTCTTT. Combining the CDR3 with reference TRBV13 and TRBJ1-1 gives the whole variable domain AAGVIQSPRHLIKEKRETATLKCYPIPRHDTVYWYQQGPGQDPQFLISFYEKMQSDKGSIPDRFSAQQFSDYHSELNMSSLELGDSALYFCASSSNTGSFGAFFGQGTRLTVV.

In its sample, this clone was seen a few times. The chain carries TRBV6-1 and TRBJ1-3; D remains unclear. Germline CDR1 is MNHNS and CDR2 is SASEGT. The length of the CDR3 is 15 residues. Trimming cost V 1 base and J 0 bases, with 7 bases left between them. Written as DNA, the CDR3 is TGTGCCAGCAGTGAAGGTCGGGGCTCTGGAAACACCATATATTTT. It is translated as CASSEGRGSGNTIYF.

This clone has only one observation. The J gene is TRBJ1-4, the V gene TRBV19; possible D gene TRBD1, 5 bases. Germline V gene data show CDR1 as LNHDA and CDR2 as SQIVND (reference sequence). This CDR3 has 13 amino acids. Trimming left V 7 bases short and J 8 bases short, with 14 bases between. The CDR3 region has the DNA TGTGCCAGTAACCCGACCGGGGGAGAAAAACTGTTTTTT. Translating gives CASNPTGGEKLFF. Filled out from reference TRBV19 and TRBJ1-4, the complete variable domain reads DGGITQSPKYLFRKEGQNVTLSCEQNLNHDAMYWYRQDPGQGLRLIYYSQIVNDFQKGDIAEGYSVSREKKESFPLTVTSAQKNPTAFYLCASNPTGGEKLFFGSGTQLSVL.

The rearrangement uses TRBV7-9 and TRBJ2-1, with D possibly being TRBD1 (6 bases). The CDR3 spans 15 residues. Between the trimmed V and J ends, which lost 0 bases and 6 bases, there was a span of 12 bases. Germline V gene data show CDR1 as SEHNR and CDR2 as FQNEAQ (reference sequence). CDR3 sequence reads: CASSLAQGYFNEQFF. DNA for the CDR3: TGTGCCAGCAGCTTAGCCCAGGGGTACTTCAATGAGCAGTTCTTC.

The genes are TRBV5-1 and TRBJ2-2, with D unclear. Germline V gene lookup returns CDR1 SGHRS and CDR2 YFSETQ. Trimming removed 1 base at V and 1 base at J, with 8 bases between. The length of the CDR3 is 15 residues. CDR3 nucleotides: TGCGCCAGCAGCTTGAGTACAGTGAACACCGGGGAGCTGTTTTTT. This gives the protein CASSLSTVNTGELFF.

V and J are TRBV6-7 and TRBJ1-2; the D gene is possibly TRBD1 (6 bases). TRBV6-7 is sorted into the ORF group, with uncertain function. Trimming shortened V by 5 bases and J by 3 bases, and 16 bases separated the two germline ends. This CDR3 contains 15 residues. CDR3 amino acids: CASSQRGQMDYGYTF. The CDR3 DNA follows: TGTGCCAGCAGTCAACGAGGACAGATGGACTATGGCTACACCTTC.

The CDR3 region is CASRTKDRGHEKLFF. The CDR3 region has the DNA TGTGCCAGTAGAACCAAGGACAGGGGTCATGAAAAACTGTTTTTT. This rearrangement joins TRBV19 to TRBJ1-4, with 9 nucleotides matching TRBD1. Germline V gives CDR1 LNHDA, CDR2 SQIVND (reference sequence). The CDR3 length is 15 residues. The V gene end was trimmed by 6 bases and the J gene end by 6 bases; junction bases not matched to a gene: 8.

This rearrangement joins TRBV29-1 to TRBJ2-5; maybe TRBD1 (5 bases). This CDR3 has 13 amino acids. CDR1 and CDR2 from the germline V gene are SQVTM and ANQGSEA. Trimming removed 7 bases from V and 2 bases from J, with 14 bases in between. DNA for the CDR3: TGCAGCGCTATAACAGGTTGGCAAGAGACCCAGTACTTC. This codes for CSAITGWQETQYF.

The chain uses TRBV7-8 and TRBJ1-6; the D is unclear. Germline V gene data show CDR1 as SGHVS and CDR2 as FQNEAQ. This CDR3 comprises 17 residues. Trimming took off 1 base at V and 8 bases at J, with 18 bases between the two ends. CDR3 in DNA: TGTGCCAGCAGCTTAGGTAGGACGGGAATTCGAGATTCACCCCTCCACTTT. Protein: CASSLGRTGIRDSPLHF.

The chain links TRBV9 to TRBJ2-3; 12 bases align to TRBD2. From germline, CDR1 is SGDLS and CDR2 YYNGEE. The CDR3 extends over 17 amino acids. V lost 3 bases, J lost 0 bases, and 5 bases stayed unmatched. This CDR3 reads CASSAGTSGSSTDTQYF. For the CDR3, the DNA is TGTGCCAGCAGCGCCGGGACTAGCGGGTCTAGCACAGATACGCAGTATTTT.

The rearrangement uses TRBV11-2 and TRBJ1-2; D is ambiguous. The length of the CDR3 is 12 residues. CDR1 and CDR2 (germline): SGHAT, FQNNGV. V was shortened by 5 bases and J by 7 bases, with 11 bases between the two germline ends. The CDR3 reads CASSQQSPGYTF. CDR3 bases: TGTGCCAGCAGCCAACAGTCTCCTGGCTACACCTTC.

This clone showed up just a few times. V gene TRBV19 combines with J gene TRBJ1-5, with TRBD1 identical over 10 bases. The CDR3 length is 16 residues. Germline values: CDR1 LNHDA, CDR2 SQIVND (reference sequence). The V segment lost 6 bases and the J segment 0 bases; nucleotides outside the gene matches: 5. The CDR3: CASRRTGGNSNQPQHF. CDR3 bases: TGTGCCAGTAGGCGGACAGGGGGGAATAGCAATCAGCCCCAGCATTTT. Full variable domain (outside the CDR3, taken from reference TRBV19 and TRBJ1-5): DGGITQSPKYLFRKEGQNVTLSCEQNLNHDAMYWYRQDPGQGLRLIYYSQIVNDFQKGDIAEGYSVSREKKESFPLTVTSAQKNPTAFYLCASRRTGGNSNQPQHFGDGTRLSIL.

The genes are TRBV4-2 and TRBJ1-1; 8 positions agree with TRBD1. Trimming at V came to 0 bases and at J to 7 bases, leaving 7 bases not matched to a gene. This CDR3 contains 15 residues. Germline assignment: CDR1 LGHNA and CDR2 YNFKEQ. CDR3 coding DNA: TGTGCCAGCAGCCAAGACGGACAGGGAGTGAGTGAAGCTTTCTTT. It encodes CASSQDGQGVSEAFF.

The V and J genes are TRBV5-1 and TRBJ1-1, with 8 bases lining up with TRBD1. The CDR3 sequence is 16 residues long. Germline CDR1 reads SGHRS; CDR2 reads YFSETQ. Trimming at V came to 5 bases and at J to 1 base, leaving 10 bases not matched to a gene. This CDR3 is CASRSDRGSANTEAFF. The CDR3 bases are TGCGCCAGCAGGTCAGACAGGGGATCGGCGAACACTGAAGCTTTCTTT.

This clone has only one observation. The chain uses TRBV7-2 and TRBJ1-2, with 7 bases that match TRBD1. Germline assignment: CDR1 SGHTA and CDR2 FQGNSA. This CDR3 region has 13 residues. Germline trimming cut 3 bases from V and 3 bases from J; bases unmatched to any gene: 1. In DNA, the CDR3 is TGTGCCAGCAGCTTCGACAGGGACTATGGCTACACCTTC. It specifies CASSFDRDYGYTF.

The chain joins TRBV19 to TRBJ1-2; D perhaps matches TRBD1 (5 bases). The ends were cut back, 7 bases at V and 7 bases at J, with 19 bases in the middle. CDR1 is LNHDA, CDR2 SQIVND, per germline (reference sequence). The CDR3 is 14 residues long. CDR3 nucleotide sequence: TGTGCCAGTATATCCTCCGGACAAAGGAGTGGCTACACCTTC. It encodes CASISSGQRSGYTF.